Listed below are T cell receptor beta chains from one sample, sequenced in a study of T-cell memory formation after mild COVID-19. TCRdb analysed the 5' RACE reads with MiXCR anew, one entry per CDR3 protein. The data show tens of thousands of distinct CDR3 sequences, 25% seen once. Sequenced sample: PBMCs or a T cell subset sorted from them (not recorded which). The receptor set was obtained from a man between 18 and 29 years old who had mild COVID-19 (a few samples of this study predate the infection). Cell type and time point are not known. Each CDR3 is given with its conserved first and last residue. D genes are given only for firm matches. The size of a clone is reported for some rows only, either as once, few or many, or as a class for expanded clones.

CSVGQGGGETQYF | TGCAGCGTCGGACAGGGAGGGGGGGAGACCCAGTACTTC | few | TRBJ2-5 | TRBV29-1 | NA
CASSFAVDTEAFF | TGTGCCAGCAGCTTTGCTGTTGACACTGAAGCTTTCTTT | NA | TRBJ1-1 | TRBV7-2 | NA
CASSLEPMNTEAFF | TGTGCCAGCAGCTTAGAGCCCATGAACACTGAAGCTTTCTTT | few | TRBJ1-1 | TRBV7-2 | NA
CASSGGSRGNDGYTF | TGTGCCAGCAGCGGAGGGTCTCGAGGGAATGATGGCTACACCTTC | NA | TRBJ1-2 | TRBV9 | NA
CASSPKKGLTDTQYF | TGCGCCAGCAGCCCCAAGAAGGGCTTGACAGATACGCAGTATTTT | few | TRBJ2-3 | TRBV5-1 | NA
CASSQDRGSYEQYF | TGCGCCAGCAGCCAGGACAGGGGCTCCTACGAGCAGTACTTC | NA | TRBJ2-7 | TRBV5-1 | TRBD1
CASRPGVGNQPQHF | TGTGCCAGCAGGCCAGGAGTGGGCAATCAGCCCCAGCATTTT | few | TRBJ1-5 | TRBV5-5 | NA
CASSPKGKVDTEAFF | TGTGCCAGCAGCCCAAAGGGCAAAGTGGACACTGAAGCTTTCTTT | NA | TRBJ1-1 | TRBV7-3 | NA
CASSQDGASALGTQYF | TGTGCCAGCAGCCAAGACGGGGCTAGCGCCCTCGGTACGCAGTATTTT | NA | TRBJ2-3 | TRBV4-2 | NA
CASSPRAAGGQADTQYF | TGCGCCAGCAGCCCCCGGGCCGCGGGGGGGCAGGCAGATACGCAGTATTTT | few | TRBJ2-3 | TRBV4-1 | TRBD2
CASSLAVASGEQFF | TGCGCCAGCAGCTTGGCCGTGGCTAGCGGTGAGCAGTTCTTC | NA | TRBJ2-1 | TRBV5-1 | TRBD2
CASSLGQFTDTQYF | TGTGCCAGCAGTTTGGGACAGTTCACAGATACGCAGTATTTT | NA | TRBJ2-3 | TRBV27 | TRBD1
CASSFTSQETQYF | TGTGCCAGCAGCTTCACTAGCCAAGAGACCCAGTACTTC | few | TRBJ2-5 | TRBV11-2 | NA
CASTKVRGGEQFF | TGTGCCAGCACGAAGGTTCGGGGAGGTGAGCAGTTCTTC | NA | TRBJ2-1 | TRBV7-3 | NA
CSARDLKTVARNYGYTF | TGCAGTGCTAGAGATCTTAAAACTGTCGCCAGAAACTATGGCTACACCTTC | NA | TRBJ1-2 | TRBV20-1 | NA
CATSGDAGRDYNEQFF | TGTGCCACCAGCGGCGACGCAGGCAGGGACTACAATGAGCAGTTCTTC | few | TRBJ2-1 | TRBV15 | NA
CASSQILEETQYF | TGCGCCAGCAGCCAAATCCTCGAAGAGACCCAGTACTTC | NA | TRBJ2-5 | TRBV4-3 | NA
CASSQGADEQFF | TGTGCCAGCAGTCAGGGGGCGGATGAGCAGTTCTTC | few | TRBJ2-1 | TRBV6-6 | TRBD1
CASSSLGGELFF | TGTGCCAGCAGCTCCCTCGGCGGGGAGCTGTTTTTT | few | TRBJ2-2 | TRBV11-2 | NA
CSVATGGGQPQHF | TGCAGCGTCGCCACAGGGGGCGGGCAGCCCCAGCATTTT | few | TRBJ1-5 | TRBV29-1 | TRBD1
CASSYSIPPTGLDGYTF | TGTGCCAGCAGTTACTCGATCCCCCCGACAGGTTTGGATGGCTACACCTTC | NA | TRBJ1-2 | TRBV6-5 | NA
CASSQGGVWAGAASYEQYF | TGCGCCAGCAGCCAAGGAGGGGTGTGGGCAGGGGCCGCTTCCTACGAGCAGTACTTC | many | TRBJ2-7 | TRBV4-1 | NA
CASSLDYTDTQYF | TGTGCCAGCAGCTTAGATTACACAGATACGCAGTATTTT | NA | TRBJ2-3 | TRBV7-7 | NA
CASSYAGTAAGYTF | TGTGCCAGCAGTTACGCCGGGACAGCGGCTGGCTACACCTTC | few | TRBJ1-2 | TRBV6-5 | TRBD1
CASSATRTGQNIQYF | TGTGCCAGCAGCGCCACCCGGACAGGGCAAAACATTCAGTACTTC | NA | TRBJ2-4 | TRBV7-8 | TRBD1
CASSWGQSTGELFF | TGTGCCAGCAGTTGGGGACAGAGCACCGGGGAGCTGTTTTTT | few | TRBJ2-2 | TRBV27 | TRBD1
CASSLRGGQETQYF | TGTGCCAGCAGCTTACGGGGCGGACAAGAGACCCAGTACTTC | NA | TRBJ2-5 | TRBV13 | NA
CASSLLGVGTDTQYF | TGTGCCAGCAGTTTATTGGGGGTTGGCACAGATACGCAGTATTTT | NA | TRBJ2-3 | TRBV28 | NA
CASRARTSGPRTDTQYF | TGTGCCAGCAGGGCTCGGACTAGCGGGCCACGCACAGATACGCAGTATTTT | NA | TRBJ2-3 | TRBV3-1 | TRBD2
CASSLVRGPANTGELFF | TGCGCCAGCAGCTTGGTACGGGGGCCCGCGAACACCGGGGAGCTGTTTTTT | NA | TRBJ2-2 | TRBV5-1 | NA
CASSPGSGGGGYTF | TGTGCCAGCAGTCCCGGTTCGGGGGGAGGGGGCTACACCTTC | once | TRBJ1-2 | TRBV28 | NA
CASSTLQGWGTEAFF | TGTGCCAGCAGCACCCTACAGGGGTGGGGCACTGAAGCTTTCTTT | NA | TRBJ1-1 | TRBV11-2 | TRBD1
CASSTGTGKDGYTF | TGTGCCAGCAGTACCGGGACAGGGAAGGATGGCTACACCTTC | few | TRBJ1-2 | TRBV6-5 | TRBD1
CASSLAGPGYRADTQYF | TGCGCCAGCAGCTTGGCGGGCCCCGGCTACCGTGCAGATACGCAGTATTTT | NA | TRBJ2-3 | TRBV5-1 | NA
CATRPAVPGELFF | TGTGCCACCAGACCGGCGGTTCCCGGGGAGCTGTTTTTT | few | TRBJ2-2 | TRBV6-5 | NA
CASSGTNTEAFF | TGCGCCAGCAGCGGGACTAACACTGAAGCTTTCTTT | few | TRBJ1-1 | TRBV4-1 | NA
CASSLPGAPQETQYF | TGTGCCAGCAGCCTTCCAGGGGCTCCCCAAGAGACCCAGTACTTC | few | TRBJ2-5 | TRBV12-3/TRBV12-4 | NA
CSAWDRGTYEQYF | TGCAGCGCGTGGGACAGGGGGACTTACGAGCAGTACTTC | few | TRBJ2-7 | TRBV29-1 | TRBD1
CASSKSNEQFF | TGTGCCAGCAGTAAGTCCAATGAGCAGTTCTTC | NA | TRBJ2-1 | TRBV6-5 | NA
CASSPPGEQFF | TGTGCCAGCAGCCCCCCTGGTGAGCAGTTCTTC | NA | TRBJ2-1 | TRBV7-9 | NA
CASSQDMRSGNEQFF | TGCGCCAGCAGCCAAGATATGAGGTCGGGCAATGAGCAGTTCTTC | NA | TRBJ2-1 | TRBV4-1 | NA
CASSHAYEQYF | TGTGCCAGCAGCCACGCCTACGAGCAGTACTTC | few | TRBJ2-7 | TRBV4-2 | NA
CASSLAEVTGELFF | TGCGCCAGCAGCTTGGCCGAAGTTACCGGGGAGCTGTTTTTT | NA | TRBJ2-2 | TRBV5-1 | NA
CASSLQGAPYEQYF | TGTGCCAGCAGCTTACAGGGGGCCCCCTACGAGCAGTACTTC | NA | TRBJ2-7 | TRBV11-2 | TRBD1